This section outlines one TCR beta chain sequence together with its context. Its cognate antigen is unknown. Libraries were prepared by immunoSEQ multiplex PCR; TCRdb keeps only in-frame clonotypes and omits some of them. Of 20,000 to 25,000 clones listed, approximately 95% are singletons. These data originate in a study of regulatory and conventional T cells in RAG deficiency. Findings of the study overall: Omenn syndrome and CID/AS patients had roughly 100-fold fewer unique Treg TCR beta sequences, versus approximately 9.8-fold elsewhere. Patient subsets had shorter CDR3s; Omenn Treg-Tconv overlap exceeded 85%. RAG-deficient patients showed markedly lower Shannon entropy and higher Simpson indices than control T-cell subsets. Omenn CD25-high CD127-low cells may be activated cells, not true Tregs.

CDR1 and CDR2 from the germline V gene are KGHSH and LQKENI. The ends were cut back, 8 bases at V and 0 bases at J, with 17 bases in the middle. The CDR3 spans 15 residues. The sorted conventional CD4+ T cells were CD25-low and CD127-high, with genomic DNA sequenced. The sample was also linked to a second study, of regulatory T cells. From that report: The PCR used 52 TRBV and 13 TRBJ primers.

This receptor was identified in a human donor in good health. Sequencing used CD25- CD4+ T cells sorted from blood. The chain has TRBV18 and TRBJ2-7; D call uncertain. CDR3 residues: CASHRRLQSSYEQYF. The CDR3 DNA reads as TGTGCCAGCCACCGTCGACTTCAAAGCTCCTACGAGCAGTACTTC.